This entry describes one T cell receptor beta chain. Antigen unknown. In germline, CDR1 is LGHDT, CDR2 YNNKEL (reference sequence). This CDR3 comprises 13 residues. Trimming shortened V by 2 bases and J by 3 bases, and 8 bases separated the two germline ends. TCRdb reprocessed the multiplex PCR reads via MiXCR and lists one record per CDR3 protein. The repertoire holds 30,000 to 40,000 distinct CDR3 sequences, with 30% to 45% as singletons. The data derive from a study of breast tumors, draining lymph nodes, adjacent tissues. Regarding the study as a whole: Most tumor T cells seemingly derive from lymph node, then expand in tumor. Luminal-like breast cancer showed significantly higher tumor–nontumor repertoire similarity than basal-like. Tumor T cell lymph node origin was a supported hypothesis, not proven. Tumors had less TCR diversity than lymph nodes, more than nontumor tissue.

The sequenced sample was breast tumor tissue. The chain links TRBV3-1 to TRBJ2-7; D is perhaps TRBD2 (5 bases). The TCR was taken from a female donor with breast cancer. Some clones in this sample may be carry-over from other donors' samples. The CDR3 DNA follows: TGTGCCAGCAGCCAAACAACTAGCTACGAGCAGTACTTC. Translation gives CASSQTTSYEQYF.